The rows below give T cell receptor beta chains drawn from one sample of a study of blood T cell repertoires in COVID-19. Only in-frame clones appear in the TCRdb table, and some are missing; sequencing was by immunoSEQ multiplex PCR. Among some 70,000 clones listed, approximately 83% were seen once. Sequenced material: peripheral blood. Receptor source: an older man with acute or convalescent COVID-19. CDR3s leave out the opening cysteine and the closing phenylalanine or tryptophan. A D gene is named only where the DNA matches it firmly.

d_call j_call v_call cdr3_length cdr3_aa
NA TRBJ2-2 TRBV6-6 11 ASSSGYTGELF
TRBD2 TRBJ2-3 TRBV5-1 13 ASSYTSGRTDTQY
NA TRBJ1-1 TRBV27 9 ASGRWTEAF
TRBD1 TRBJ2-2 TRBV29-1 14 SAIPSKGALTGELF
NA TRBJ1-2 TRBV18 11 ASSPGRDYGYT
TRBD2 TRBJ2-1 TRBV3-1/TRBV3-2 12 ASQGWTSGDEQF
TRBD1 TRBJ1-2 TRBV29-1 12 SVPVQGVYYGYT
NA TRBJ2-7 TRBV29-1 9 SVLVGHEQY
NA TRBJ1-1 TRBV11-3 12 ASSLQATAVGAF
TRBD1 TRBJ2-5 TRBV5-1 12 ASSLAGTGETQY
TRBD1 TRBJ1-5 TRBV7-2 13 ASSLQQGAGQPQH
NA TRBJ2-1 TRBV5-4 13 ATQGGVQSYNEQF
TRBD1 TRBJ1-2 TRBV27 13 ASSLTSQGASGYT
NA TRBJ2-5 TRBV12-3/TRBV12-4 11 ASSLSRWETQY
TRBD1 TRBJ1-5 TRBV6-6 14 ASSSRQGHSNQPQH
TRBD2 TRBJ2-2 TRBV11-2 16 ASSSGTSGPKRTGELF